Shown below are 19 T cell receptor beta chains from a single sample sequenced in a study of T cell changes during pregnancy in multiple sclerosis. Sequenced by immunoSEQ multiplex PCR; TCRdb stores in-frame clones only, minus some. The data contain 65,000 to 80,000 clones, approximately 94% of them seen just once; the ten biggest clones take up around 0.2%. The sample was CD4+ T cells from peripheral blood mononuclear cells, taken before pregnancy. The origin of the receptors is a female donor with multiple sclerosis, enrolled in a pregnancy study.

As to this clone: At one end the junction does not follow the germline gene, possibly because of a read error. The chain recombines TRBV5-1 with TRBJ2-7; the match to TRBD2 covers 9 bases. The germline gives CDR1 SGHRS, CDR2 YFSETQ. The CDR3 has 15 residues. CDR3 sequence: CASSSSGQSGLARSF. Written as DNA, the CDR3 is TGCGCCAGCAGCTCCTCGGGACAATCGGGACTAGCCAGAAGCTTC.

This clone was counted a single time. The chain couples TRBV27 to TRBJ2-7; 7 positions agree with TRBD1. Trimming removed 3 bases from V and 2 bases from J; junction bases left unmatched: 7. The length of the CDR3 is 15 residues. Germline loops: CDR1 MNHEY, CDR2 SMNVEV (reference sequence). CDR3 protein: CASSLEGGLPYEQYF. CDR3 nucleotides: TGTGCCAGCAGTTTGGAAGGGGGCTTACCCTACGAGCAGTACTTC.

This chain joins TRBV6-1 and TRBJ1-5; D ambiguous. Trimming stripped 2 bases from V and 1 base from J, with 3 bases between. The CDR3 totals 13 residues. The germline gives CDR1 MNHNS, CDR2 SASEGT. As DNA, the CDR3 is TGTGCCAGCAGTGAACAAAGCAATCAGCCCCAGCATTTT. Translated: CASSEQSNQPQHF.

The J gene is TRBJ1-2, the V gene TRBV2; 8 nucleotides agree with TRBD1. Germline-derived CDR1 and CDR2 are SNHLY and FYNNEI. The CDR3 length is 13 residues. V lost 6 bases and J lost 8; bases outside the gene matches: 8. The CDR3: CASSYRGDLGYTF. CDR3 DNA: TGTGCCAGCAGCTACAGGGGGGATTTAGGCTACACCTTC.

The CDR3 region has the DNA TGTGCCAGCTCCAACGCTTTGCGGGGGTATAACAATGAGCAGTTCTTC. This gives the protein CASSNALRGYNNEQFF. The rearrangement uses TRBV18 and TRBJ2-1; 7 nucleotides line up with TRBD2. Germline V gives CDR1 KGHSH, CDR2 LQKENI. V lost 6 bases to trimming and J lost 5 bases; unmatched junction nucleotides: 13. The CDR3 runs to 16 residues.

The J gene is TRBJ1-6, the V gene TRBV19; 10 positions agree with TRBD1. J gave up 7 bases and V 5 bases, and 8 bases lay outside the gene matches. This CDR3 spans 16 amino acids. The germline CDR1 and CDR2 sequences are LNHDA and SQIVND (reference sequence). Written as DNA, the CDR3 is TGTGCCAGTAGTCTTCGACAGGGGGCAGGGAATTCACCCCTCCACTTT. Translating it yields CASSLRQGAGNSPLHF. The full variable domain, with the rest looked up from reference TRBV19 and TRBJ1-6, is DGGITQSPKYLFRKEGQNVTLSCEQNLNHDAMYWYRQDPGQGLRLIYYSQIVNDFQKGDIAEGYSVSREKKESFPLTVTSAQKNPTAFYLCASSLRQGAGNSPLHFGNGTRLTVT.

The V gene is TRBV7-9, the J gene TRBJ2-5, with 12 bases that match TRBD2. Germline V CDR1 and CDR2: SEHNR, FQNEAQ (reference sequence). V gave up 5 bases and J gave up 0 bases; unmatched junction bases: 10. This CDR3 is 18 amino acids long. CDR3 region: CASSPRTSGASYQETQYF. The CDR3 region has the DNA TGTGCCAGCAGCCCCCGGACTAGCGGGGCCTCCTACCAAGAGACCCAGTACTTC.

CDR3: CASSHYTSGGFAYEQYF. Written as DNA, the CDR3 is TGCGCCAGCAGCCATTATACCTCGGGGGGATTTGCCTACGAGCAGTACTTC. The rearrangement links TRBV4-1 to TRBJ2-7; TRBD2 matches 7 bases. V was pared by 3 bases and J by 2 bases, with 13 bases of the junction left unmatched. The CDR3 covers 17 residues. Germline CDR1 MGHRA, CDR2 YSYEKL.

The gene calls are TRBV18 and TRBJ2-1, with 15 bases lining up with TRBD2. The length of the CDR3 is 17 residues. Germline CDR1 and CDR2: KGHSH and LQKENI. V dropped 0 bases and J dropped 3; count of bases not matched to a gene: 0. The CDR3: CASSPPGLAGGYNEQFF. In nucleotides, the CDR3 is TGTGCCAGCTCACCACCGGGACTAGCGGGAGGCTACAATGAGCAGTTCTTC.

The V gene is TRBV6-5, the J gene TRBJ2-7; 11 positions agree with TRBD2. Germline V gene data show CDR1 as MNHEY and CDR2 as SVGAGI. This CDR3 is built from 15 residues. V lost 5 bases and J lost 3; bases outside the gene matches: 6. The CDR3 sequence is CASSRGLAGVYEQYF. CDR3 bases: TGTGCCAGCAGTCGAGGACTAGCGGGCGTCTACGAGCAGTACTTC.

The genes are TRBV19 and TRBJ1-5; D gene uncertain. CDR1 and CDR2 (germline): LNHDA, SQIVND (reference sequence). V dropped 3 bases and J dropped 3 bases, with 9 bases sitting between them. The CDR3 sequence is 14 residues long. The DNA of the CDR3 is TGTGCCAGTAGTATCGGAGTGAACAATCAGCCCCAGCATTTT. Protein sequence: CASSIGVNNQPQHF.

The chain links TRBV19 to TRBJ1-1, with 7 bases that match TRBD1. This CDR3 has 14 residues. V was clipped by 7 bases and J by 3 bases; unmatched bases: 8. Germline lookup yields CDR1 LNHDA and CDR2 SQIVND (reference sequence). As DNA, the CDR3 is TGTGCCAGTACTCCTTCCAGGGGGGACACTGAAGCTTTCTTT. Amino acids: CASTPSRGDTEAFF.

The chain is built from TRBV5-1 and TRBJ2-5; 7 bases are a match to TRBD1. Germline lookup yields CDR1 SGHRS and CDR2 YFSETQ. The CDR3 runs to 15 residues. Trimming cost V 3 bases and J 2 bases; bases outside gene matches: 7. CDR3 loop: CASSWMGQNQETQYF. The CDR3 nucleotides read TGCGCCAGCAGCTGGATGGGACAGAATCAAGAGACCCAGTACTTC.

This chain connects TRBV2 to TRBJ1-1; D is unclear. Looked up from germline, CDR1 is SNHLY and CDR2 is FYNNEI. The CDR3 is 13 residues long. V was cut by 6 bases and J by 3 bases, with 11 bases left in between. CDR3 DNA: TGTGCCAGCAGCCCCGAGACTGACACTGAAGCTTTCTTT. Amino acid sequence: CASSPETDTEAFF.

This chain joins TRBV9 and TRBJ2-1; 10 bases match TRBD1. Unmatched junction bases numbered 12, after V lost 4 bases and J lost 8 bases. Germline V gene lookup returns CDR1 SGDLS and CDR2 YYNGEE. The CDR3 length is 16 residues. The CDR3 spells CASSFRPGQGSYEQFF. Written as DNA, the CDR3 is TGTGCCAGCAGCTTCAGGCCGGGACAGGGGTCTTATGAGCAGTTCTTC.

This rearrangement joins TRBV19 to TRBJ2-7; D is uncertain. CDR1 LNHDA and CDR2 SQIVND come from the germline V gene (reference sequence). Trimming removed 5 bases from V and 6 bases from J, with 11 bases in between. This CDR3 contains 12 residues. The DNA of the CDR3 is TGTGCCAGTAGTTCCCGTGTCGGCGAGCAGTACTTC. It translates to CASSSRVGEQYF.

This clone occurred once. The chain recombines TRBV9 with TRBJ2-5, with TRBD2 identical over 15 bases. CDR3 length equals 15 residues. Germline CDR1 SGDLS, CDR2 YYNGEE. V lost 4 bases, J lost 5 bases, and 3 bases stayed unmatched. In nucleotides, the CDR3 is TGTGCCAGCAGCATAGGACTAGCGGGGGGGGAGACCCAGTACTTC. As protein: CASSIGLAGGETQYF.

This sequence joins TRBV6-6 and TRBJ1-1; 9 bases agree with TRBD1. The V and J ends lost 5 bases and 9 bases, in that order; junction bases with no gene match: 7. Per the germline V gene, CDR1 is MNHNY and CDR2 is SVGAGI (reference sequence). The CDR3 extends over 13 amino acids. The CDR3 DNA is TGTGCCAGCAGTCCAGACAGGGGGAGCCAAGCTTTCTTT. Translating gives CASSPDRGSQAFF.

The chain couples TRBV6-5 to TRBJ1-4; D perhaps matches TRBD1 (6 bases). CDR1 is MNHEY, CDR2 SVGAGI, per germline. This CDR3 contains 14 residues. With 5 bases removed from V and 6 bases from J, the gap between germline ends came to 13 bases. In DNA, the CDR3 is TGTGCCAGCAGTCCCGGGACATTCGATGAAAAACTGTTTTTT. Translation gives CASSPGTFDEKLFF.